This TCR beta chain was identified during a study of T-cell memory formation after mild COVID-19. The ends lost 7 bases at V and 1 base at J; junction bases unmatched: 8. The CDR3 is 15 residues long. Per germline, CDR1 SGHRS and CDR2 YFSETQ. TCRdb redid the calling of the 5' RACE reads with MiXCR, one entry per CDR3 protein. Among more than 200,000 distinct CDR3 sequences, roughly 17% were seen once, and the ten largest hold approximately 3.5%. V usage is TRBV5-1 and J usage is TRBJ2-5, with 9 bases matching TRBD2. Sequencing used PBMCs or a T cell subset sorted from them (not recorded which). This receptor was taken from a young man who had mild COVID-19 (a few samples of this study predate the infection). Cell type and time point are not known. The CDR3 protein is CASRAAGGPQETQYF. CDR3 sequence (DNA): TGCGCCAGCCGCGCCGCGGGGGGGCCCCAAGAGACCCAGTACTTC. The whole variable domain, remainder taken from reference TRBV5-1 and TRBJ2-5, is KAGVTQTPRYLIKTRGQQVTLSCSPISGHRSVSWYQQTPGQGLQFLFEYFSETQRNKGNFPGRFSGRQFSNSRSEMNVSTLELGDSALYLCASRAAGGPQETQYFGPGTRLLVL.